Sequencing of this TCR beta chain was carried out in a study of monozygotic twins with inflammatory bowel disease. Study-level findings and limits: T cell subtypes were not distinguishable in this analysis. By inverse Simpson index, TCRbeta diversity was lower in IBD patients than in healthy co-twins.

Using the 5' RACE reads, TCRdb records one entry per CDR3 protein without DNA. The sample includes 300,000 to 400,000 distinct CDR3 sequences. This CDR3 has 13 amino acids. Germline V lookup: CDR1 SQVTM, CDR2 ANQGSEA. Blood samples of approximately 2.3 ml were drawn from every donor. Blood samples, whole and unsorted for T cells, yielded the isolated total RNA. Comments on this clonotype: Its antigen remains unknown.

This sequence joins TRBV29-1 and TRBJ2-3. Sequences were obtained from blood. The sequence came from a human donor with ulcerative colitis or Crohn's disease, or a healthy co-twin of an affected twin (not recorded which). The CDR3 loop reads CSVHPPGRDTQYF.